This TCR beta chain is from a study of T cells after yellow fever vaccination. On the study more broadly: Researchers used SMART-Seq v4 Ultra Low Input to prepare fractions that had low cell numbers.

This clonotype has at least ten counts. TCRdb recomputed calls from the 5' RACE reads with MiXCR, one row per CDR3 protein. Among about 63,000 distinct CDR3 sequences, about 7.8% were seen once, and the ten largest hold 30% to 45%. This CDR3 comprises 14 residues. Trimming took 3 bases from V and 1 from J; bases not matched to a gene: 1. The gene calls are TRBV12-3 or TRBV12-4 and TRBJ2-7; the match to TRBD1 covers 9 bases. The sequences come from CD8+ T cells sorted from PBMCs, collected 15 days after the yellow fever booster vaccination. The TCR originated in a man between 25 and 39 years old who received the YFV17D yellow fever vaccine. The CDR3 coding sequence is TGTGCCAGCAGTTTCGGGACAGGGTCCTACGAGCAGTACTTC. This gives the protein CASSFGTGSYEQYF.